This passage covers 16 T cell receptor beta chains from one sample sequenced in a study of cytomegalovirus exposure and HLA in healthy donors. PCR used 60 Vbeta primers and 13 Jbeta primers. Clones were read by immunoSEQ multiplex PCR, and TCRdb kept only the in-frame ones, dropping some. The sample holds approximately 100,000 clones, 55% to 75% seen once. The sequenced material came from PBMCs. These receptor sequences come from a man in his thirties or forties in good health and CMV-seropositive.

The chain employs TRBV7-9 and TRBJ1-4; D is uncertain. V was clipped by 1 base and J by 0 bases, with 6 bases between them. In germline, CDR1 is SEHNR, CDR2 FQNEAQ (reference sequence). The CDR3 has 15 residues. The chain's CDR3 is CASSLDRSTNEKLFF. DNA for the CDR3: TGTGCCAGCAGCTTAGATCGGTCAACTAATGAAAAACTGTTTTTT.

This clone was seen a few times. This rearrangement joins TRBV27 to TRBJ2-1; TRBD2 matches 13 bases. Germline V lookup: CDR1 MNHEY, CDR2 SMNVEV (reference sequence). This CDR3 has 14 amino acids. The trim removed 6 bases at V and 8 bases at J, leaving 4 bases unmatched. CDR3 sequence: CASSWTSGGHEQFF. The CDR3 DNA is TGTGCCAGCAGCTGGACTAGCGGGGGCCATGAGCAGTTCTTC.

The chain joins TRBV15 to TRBJ1-1; D unclear. The CDR3 sequence is 13 residues long. Trimming stripped 4 bases from V and 4 bases from J, with 10 bases between. From germline, CDR1 is LNHNV and CDR2 YYDKDF (reference sequence). The CDR3 DNA reads as TGTGCCACCAGCACAGGACGGGGCACTGAAGCTTTCTTT. Its translation: CATSTGRGTEAFF.

The rearrangement uses TRBV30 and TRBJ1-2; 7 bases fit TRBD1. Germline CDR1 and CDR2: GTSNPN and SVGIG (reference sequence). The V segment lost 1 base and the J segment 8 bases; nucleotides outside the gene matches: 4. The CDR3 loop spans 12 amino acids. The chain's CDR3 is CAWSGQGGGYTF. CDR3 bases: TGTGCCTGGAGTGGGCAGGGGGGCGGCTACACCTTC.

The V and J genes are TRBV20-1 and TRBJ2-5; D is uncertain. CDR3 length: 11 amino acids. Germline V lookup: CDR1 DFQATT, CDR2 SNEGSKA (reference sequence). The V and J ends lost 2 bases and 3 bases respectively, with 4 bases between them. The CDR3 loop is CSARPEETQYF. The CDR3 nucleotides are TGCAGTGCTAGACCAGAAGAGACCCAGTACTTC.

Details on this clone: Other DNA sequences from this sample encode an identical CDR3 as well. This chain links TRBV11-2 with TRBJ2-3, with D possibly matching TRBD2 (7 bases). The CDR3 contains 15 residues. From germline, CDR1 is SGHAT and CDR2 FQNNGV. V was cut by 5 bases and J by 7 bases, with 19 bases left in between. As DNA, the CDR3 is TGTGCCAGCAGCCCCGGGGGGCTAACCTACAATACGCAGTATTTT. Amino acid sequence: CASSPGGLTYNTQYF.

The J gene is TRBJ2-7, the V gene TRBV4-1; D remains ambiguous. The length of the CDR3 is 13 residues. The V end was cut by 5 bases, the J end by 0 bases, with 8 bases between. From germline, CDR1 is MGHRA and CDR2 YSYEKL. CDR3 sequence: CASSGRYSYEQYF. CDR3 DNA: TGCGCCAGCAGCGGCAGGTACTCCTACGAGCAGTACTTC.

This chain links TRBV10-3 with TRBJ2-1; 8 bases line up with TRBD2. The CDR3 covers 19 residues. With V trimmed by 0 bases and J by 0 bases, 10 bases remained unmatched. The germline gives CDR1 ENHRY, CDR2 SYGVKD. The CDR3 DNA is TGTGCCATCAGTGAGTCCAAGCGGGGGCCAAGGAGCTCCTACAATGAGCAGTTCTTC. Translation gives CAISESKRGPRSSYNEQFF.

The chain has TRBV2 and TRBJ2-7; 8 nucleotides align to TRBD2. The ends lost 6 bases at V and 6 bases at J; junction bases unmatched: 10. The germline V gene encodes CDR1 SNHLY and CDR2 FYNNEI. CDR3 length equals 14 residues. The CDR3 sequence is CASSQTSGASEQYF. For the CDR3, the DNA is TGTGCCAGCAGCCAAACTAGCGGCGCTTCCGAGCAGTACTTC.

The table lists this clone with a few counts. The V and J genes are TRBV18 and TRBJ2-7; 7 bases are a match to TRBD2. The CDR3 has 19 residues. CDR1 is KGHSH, CDR2 LQKENI, per germline. Unmatched junction bases numbered 19, after V lost 2 bases and J lost 3 bases. This chain's CDR3 is CASSPNVGALGGKYYEQYF. The CDR3 DNA is TGTGCCAGCTCACCAAACGTCGGGGCGCTCGGGGGGAAATACTACGAGCAGTACTTC.

J is TRBJ2-3 and V is TRBV7-6; D is unclear. The length of the CDR3 is 18 residues. Trimming took 2 bases from V and 4 from J, leaving 22 bases between them. CDR1 and CDR2 (germline): SGHVS, FNYEAQ. Here the CDR3 reads CASSLIVSTSLIPDTQYF. The CDR3 nucleotides are TGTGCCAGCAGCTTAATAGTTTCCACTTCCCTCATCCCAGATACGCAGTATTTT.

This clone was seen only a few times. This sequence joins TRBV5-1 and TRBJ1-2; 8 nucleotides line up with TRBD1. CDR3 length: 13 residues. From germline, CDR1 is SGHRS and CDR2 YFSETQ. The J segment lost 6 bases and the V segment lost 0 bases, leaving 1 base of the junction unmatched. The CDR3 is CASSLGTGHGYTF. In DNA form, the CDR3 reads TGCGCCAGCAGCTTGGGGACAGGGCATGGCTACACCTTC. The whole variable domain, filled in from reference TRBV5-1 and TRBJ1-2, reads KAGVTQTPRYLIKTRGQQVTLSCSPISGHRSVSWYQQTPGQGLQFLFEYFSETQRNKGNFPGRFSGRQFSNSRSEMNVSTLELGDSALYLCASSLGTGHGYTFGSGTRLTVV.

There are a few counts of this clone. This chain connects TRBV18 to TRBJ2-7, with D maybe TRBD1 (6 bases). The CDR3 is 14 amino acids. V lost 3 bases and J lost 6, with 15 bases in between. Germline values: CDR1 KGHSH, CDR2 LQKENI. In nucleotides, the CDR3 is TGTGCCAGCTCACCCCTAGGGGGTCGGTCCGAGCAGTACTTC. Amino acid sequence: CASSPLGGRSEQYF.

The chain combines TRBV6-5 with TRBJ1-1, with 7 bases that match TRBD1. V trimming: 4 bases; J trimming: 3 bases; junction bases outside the gene matches: 2. The length of the CDR3 is 13 residues. Germline values: CDR1 MNHEY, CDR2 SVGAGI. CDR3 nucleotides: TGTGCCAGCAGTTTCGGACAGGACACTGAAGCTTTCTTT. It translates to CASSFGQDTEAFF.

This clone appeared once. The V gene is TRBV11-3, the J gene TRBJ1-3, with 7 bases fitting TRBD1. The CDR3 has 16 residues. Germline loops: CDR1 SGHNT, CDR2 YENEEA. V dropped 8 bases and J dropped 4; count of bases not matched to a gene: 14. The CDR3 coding sequence is TGTGCCAGCGCTAAAGGGGGCCGGGGCCGGGGAAACACCATATATTTT. Translating it yields CASAKGGRGRGNTIYF.

This clone was counted a few times. The rearrangement joins TRBV5-1 to TRBJ2-7, with 9 nucleotides matching TRBD1. This CDR3 has 13 amino acids. J gave up 7 bases and V 1 base, and 3 bases lay outside the gene matches. Germline V CDR1 and CDR2: SGHRS, YFSETQ. Written as DNA, the CDR3 is TGCGCCAGCAGCTTGACAGGGGGCTGGGAGCAGTACTTC. Protein sequence: CASSLTGGWEQYF.